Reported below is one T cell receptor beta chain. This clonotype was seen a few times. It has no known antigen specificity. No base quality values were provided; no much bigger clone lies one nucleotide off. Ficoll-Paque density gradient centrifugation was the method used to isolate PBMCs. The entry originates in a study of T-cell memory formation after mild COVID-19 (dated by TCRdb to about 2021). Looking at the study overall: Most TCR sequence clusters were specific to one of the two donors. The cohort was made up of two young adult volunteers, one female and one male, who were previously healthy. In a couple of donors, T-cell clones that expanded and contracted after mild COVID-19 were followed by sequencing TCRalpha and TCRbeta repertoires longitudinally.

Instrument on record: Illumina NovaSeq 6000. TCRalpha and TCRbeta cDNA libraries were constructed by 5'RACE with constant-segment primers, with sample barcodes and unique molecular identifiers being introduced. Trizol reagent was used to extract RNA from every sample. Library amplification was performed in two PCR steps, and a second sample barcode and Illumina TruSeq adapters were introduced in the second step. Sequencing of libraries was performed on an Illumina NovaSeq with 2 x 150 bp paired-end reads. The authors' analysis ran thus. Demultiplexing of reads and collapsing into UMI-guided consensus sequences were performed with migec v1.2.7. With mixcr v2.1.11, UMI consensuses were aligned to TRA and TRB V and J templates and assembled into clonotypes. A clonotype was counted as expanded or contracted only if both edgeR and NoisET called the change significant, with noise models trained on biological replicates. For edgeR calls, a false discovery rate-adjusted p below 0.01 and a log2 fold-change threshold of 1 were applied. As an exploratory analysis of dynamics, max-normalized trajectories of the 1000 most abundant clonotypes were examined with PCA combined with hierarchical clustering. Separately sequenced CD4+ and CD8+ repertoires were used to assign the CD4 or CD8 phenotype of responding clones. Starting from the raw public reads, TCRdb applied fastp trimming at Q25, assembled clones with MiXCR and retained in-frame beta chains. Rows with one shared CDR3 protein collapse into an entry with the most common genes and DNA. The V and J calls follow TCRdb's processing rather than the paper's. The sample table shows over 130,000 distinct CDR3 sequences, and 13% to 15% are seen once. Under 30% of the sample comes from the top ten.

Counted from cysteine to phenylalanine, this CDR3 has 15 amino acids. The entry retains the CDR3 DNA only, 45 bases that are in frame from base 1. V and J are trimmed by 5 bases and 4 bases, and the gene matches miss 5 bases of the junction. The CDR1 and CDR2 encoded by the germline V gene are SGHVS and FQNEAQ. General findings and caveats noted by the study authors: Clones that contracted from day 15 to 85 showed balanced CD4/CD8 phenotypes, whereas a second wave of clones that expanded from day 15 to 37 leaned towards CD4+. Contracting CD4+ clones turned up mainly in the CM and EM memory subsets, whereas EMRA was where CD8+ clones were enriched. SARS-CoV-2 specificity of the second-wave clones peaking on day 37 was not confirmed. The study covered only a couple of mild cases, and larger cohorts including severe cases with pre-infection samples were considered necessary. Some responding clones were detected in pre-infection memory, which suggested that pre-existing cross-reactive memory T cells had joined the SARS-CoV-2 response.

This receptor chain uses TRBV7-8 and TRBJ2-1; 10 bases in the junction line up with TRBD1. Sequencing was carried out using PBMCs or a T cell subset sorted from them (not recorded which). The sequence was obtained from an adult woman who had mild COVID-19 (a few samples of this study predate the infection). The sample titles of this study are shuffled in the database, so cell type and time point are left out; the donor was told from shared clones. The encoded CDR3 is CASSPPGQGYNEQFF. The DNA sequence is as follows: TGTGCCAGCAGCCCCCCGGGACAGGGGTACAATGAGCAGTTCTTC.